Shown below are 31 T cell receptor beta chains from a single sample sequenced in a study of graft-versus-host responses after intestinal transplantation. TCRdb's copy holds only in-frame clones and misses some; the assay was immunoSEQ multiplex PCR. The data hold tens of thousands of clones, with 90% to 95% observed a single time. The source was PBMCs, collected 524 days after transplant. The receptors shown here come from a human patient who received an intestinal transplant, so some T cells may come from the graft donor.

The chain employs TRBV9 and TRBJ2-1; 12 positions agree with TRBD2. This CDR3 has 15 amino acids. Per germline, CDR1 SGDLS and CDR2 YYNGEE. V lost 4 bases and J lost 9; bases outside the gene matches: 8. The CDR3 DNA follows: TGTGCCAGCAGCACATACGCTAGCGGGAGGGGTGAGCAGTTCTTC. It is translated as CASSTYASGRGEQFF.

This chain uses TRBV11-3 with TRBJ2-7, with TRBD1 as a possible D gene (6 bases). Trimming removed 3 bases from V and 0 bases from J, with 6 bases in between. CDR1 and CDR2 (germline): SGHNT, YENEEA. This CDR3 is 13 amino acids long. As DNA, the CDR3 is TGTGCCAGCAGCTTGGACAGCTCCTACGAGCAGTACTTC. Protein: CASSLDSSYEQYF. Together with reference TRBV11-3 and TRBJ2-7, the CDR3 gives the full variable domain: EAGVVQSPRYKIIEKKQPVAFWCNPISGHNTLYWYLQNLGQGPELLIRYENEEAVDDSQLPKDRFSAERLKGVDSTLKIQPAELGDSAVYLCASSLDSSYEQYFGPGTRLTVT.

The chain carries TRBV5-8 and TRBJ2-5; 8 bases fit TRBD2. Germline V gives CDR1 SGHTS, CDR2 YDEGEE. With 4 bases clipped from V and 0 bases from J, the junction kept 8 bases outside the gene matches. There are 16 residues in the CDR3. The CDR3 spells CASSLGVAGNQETQYF. The CDR3 DNA sequence: TGTGCCAGCAGCCTGGGCGTAGCGGGGAACCAAGAGACCCAGTACTTC.

V usage is TRBV15 and J usage is TRBJ1-1, with 7 bases identical to TRBD1. The germline V gene encodes CDR1 LNHNV and CDR2 YYDKDF (reference sequence). The CDR3 totals 15 residues. J gave up 4 bases and V 0 bases, and 5 bases lay outside the gene matches. The CDR3 DNA follows: TGTGCCACCAGCAGAGATGCAGGGGGAGGCACTGAAGCTTTCTTT. It specifies CATSRDAGGGTEAFF.

This chain joins TRBV19 and TRBJ1-6; 9 bases fit TRBD1. The ends lost 4 bases at V and 8 bases at J; junction bases unmatched: 3. Per germline, CDR1 LNHDA and CDR2 SQIVND (reference sequence). There are 14 residues in the CDR3. This CDR3 reads CASSTTGGDSPLHF. CDR3 coding DNA: TGTGCCAGTAGTACGACAGGGGGTGATTCACCCCTCCACTTT.

This clone was seen just once. The CDR3, as DNA: TGTGCCAGCAGACAGGTGGATACGCAGTATTTT. Translated, it gives CASRQVDTQYF. The chain employs TRBV25-1 and TRBJ2-3; D is possibly TRBD1 (5 bases). This CDR3 has 11 residues. The V and J ends lost 6 bases and 6 bases respectively, with 7 bases between them. Looked up from germline, CDR1 is MGHDK and CDR2 is SYGVNS.

The rearrangement joins TRBV5-6 to TRBJ2-1; D is undetermined. V lost 2 bases and J 1 base, leaving 10 bases between the germline ends. The CDR3 has 15 residues. Germline V CDR1 and CDR2: SGHDT, YYEEEE. The CDR3 sequence is CASSLQISSYNEQFF. CDR3 DNA: TGTGCCAGCAGCTTACAGATTTCATCCTACAATGAGCAGTTCTTC. The full variable domain, rest sourced from reference TRBV5-6 and TRBJ2-1, is DAGVTQSPTHLIKTRGQQVTLRCSPKSGHDTVSWYQQALGQGPQFIFQYYEEEERQRGNFPDRFSGHQFPNYSSELNVNALLLGDSALYLCASSLQISSYNEQFFGPGTRLTVL.

The chain employs TRBV19 and TRBJ2-5; D is unclear. V was cut by 5 bases and J by 5 bases, with 6 bases left in between. Germline assignment: CDR1 LNHDA and CDR2 SQIVND (reference sequence). This CDR3 has 11 residues. In DNA form, the CDR3 reads TGTGCCAGTAGTTATCGGGAGACCCAGTACTTC. Its translation is CASSYRETQYF. The full variable domain, completed using reference TRBV19 and TRBJ2-5, is DGGITQSPKYLFRKEGQNVTLSCEQNLNHDAMYWYRQDPGQGLRLIYYSQIVNDFQKGDIAEGYSVSREKKESFPLTVTSAQKNPTAFYLCASSYRETQYFGPGTRLLVL.

The CDR3 is CASSRTASNQPQHF. CDR3 in DNA: TGCGCCAGCAGCCGGACAGCTAGCAATCAGCCCCAGCATTTT. The V gene is TRBV4-3, the J gene TRBJ1-5; D is possibly TRBD1 (6 bases). V lost 4 bases and J lost 0, with 7 bases in between. The CDR3 is made up of 14 amino acids. CDR1 and CDR2 from the germline V gene are LGHNA and YSLEER.

The chain recombines TRBV6-1 with TRBJ1-2; no reliable D call. V was trimmed by 8 bases and J by 3 bases, leaving 7 bases between them. The CDR3 sequence is 11 residues long. Germline V gene data show CDR1 as MNHNS and CDR2 as SASEGT. CDR3: CASGWDYGYTF. The CDR3 DNA is TGTGCCAGCGGGTGGGACTATGGCTACACCTTC.

The rearrangement links TRBV10-3 to TRBJ2-2; tentatively, D is TRBD2 (5 bases). Trimming pared 4 bases from V and 5 bases from J, leaving 20 bases between. Germline CDR1 ENHRY, CDR2 SYGVKD. This CDR3 has 17 amino acids. The CDR3 DNA reads as TGTGCCATCAGTGCCCCCAGTATGGGAGTGGGAACCGGGGAGCTGTTTTTT. This sequence encodes CAISAPSMGVGTGELFF.

V and J are TRBV9 and TRBJ1-1; D is perhaps TRBD1 (5 bases). The V gene lost 2 bases and the J gene lost 11 bases, with 19 bases spanning the gap. CDR3 length: 14 residues. Germline CDR1 and CDR2: SGDLS and YYNGEE. The CDR3: CASSVGTSAPGAFF. The CDR3, as DNA: TGTGCCAGCAGCGTTGGGACGTCAGCCCCGGGGGCTTTCTTT. The full variable domain, rest sourced from reference TRBV9 and TRBJ1-1, is DSGVTQTPKHLITATGQRVTLRCSPRSGDLSVYWYQQSLDQGLQFLIQYYNGEERAKGNILERFSAQQFPDLHSELNLSSLELGDSALYFCASSVGTSAPGAFFGQGTRLTVV.

The chain uses TRBV7-3 and TRBJ2-1; D perhaps matches TRBD1 (6 bases). This CDR3 has 17 residues. Germline CDR1 is SGHTA and CDR2 is FQGTGA. Trimming removed 5 bases at V and 0 bases at J, with 17 bases between. CDR3 loop: CASSPSPRGSSYNEQFF. DNA of the CDR3: TGTGCCAGCAGCCCGTCCCCTAGGGGGAGCTCCTACAATGAGCAGTTCTTC.

This rearrangement joins TRBV9 to TRBJ2-7, with 9 bases aligning to TRBD1. Germline-derived CDR1 and CDR2 are SGDLS and YYNGEE. The J segment lost 0 bases and the V segment lost 2 bases, leaving 3 bases of the junction unmatched. The CDR3 has 15 amino acids. The CDR3 nucleotides are TGTGCCAGCAGCGTCGGGACAGGGATCTCCTACGAGCAGTACTTC. Its translation: CASSVGTGISYEQYF.

This chain uses TRBV6-5 with TRBJ1-4; D not resolved. The CDR3 is made up of 14 amino acids. CDR1 is MNHEY, CDR2 SVGAGI, per germline. The V end lost 6 bases, the J end lost 6 bases, and 14 bases lay between the germline ends. CDR3 sequence (DNA): TGTGCCAGCAGCGCCGGGCCCCCGGATGAAAAACTGTTTTTT. Encoded protein: CASSAGPPDEKLFF.

The V call is TRBV15, the J call TRBJ1-4; D is unclear. CDR3 length equals 15 residues. Germline V gene sequence: CDR1 LNHNV, CDR2 YYDKDF (reference sequence). V lost 1 base, J lost 6 bases, and 12 bases lay in between. DNA of the CDR3: TGTGCCACCAGCAGAGGAGAGGGTAATTATGAAAAACTGTTTTTT. Translated: CATSRGEGNYEKLFF. Using reference TRBV15 and TRBJ1-4 for the parts outside the CDR3, the full variable domain is DAMVIQNPRYQVTQFGKPVTLSCSQTLNHNVMYWYQQKSSQAPKLLFHYYDKDFNNEADTPDNFQSRRPNTSFCFLDIRSPGLGDTAMYLCATSRGEGNYEKLFFGSGTQLSVL.

The chain uses TRBV5-6 and TRBJ1-6; D is undetermined. Germline assignment: CDR1 SGHDT and CDR2 YYEEEE. The V end was cut by 0 bases, the J end by 9 bases, with 7 bases between. The CDR3 loop spans 13 amino acids. In DNA, the CDR3 is TGTGCCAGCAGCTTGGACAGAACTTCACCCCTCCACTTT. Amino acid sequence: CASSLDRTSPLHF. Drawing the rest from reference TRBV5-6 and TRBJ1-6, the complete variable domain is DAGVTQSPTHLIKTRGQQVTLRCSPKSGHDTVSWYQQALGQGPQFIFQYYEEEERQRGNFPDRFSGHQFPNYSSELNVNALLLGDSALYLCASSLDRTSPLHFGNGTRLTVT.

This clone was counted once. This chain joins TRBV7-8 and TRBJ2-3; 8 nucleotides line up with TRBD1. Germline assignment: CDR1 SGHVS and CDR2 FQNEAQ. J lost 4 bases, V lost 3 bases, and 6 bases had no gene match. The CDR3 has 15 amino acids. The CDR3 region has the DNA TGTGCCAGCAGCTTGCAGGGGGCGGAGGCAGATACGCAGTATTTT. Amino acids: CASSLQGAEADTQYF.

V is TRBV5-8 and J is TRBJ2-1, with D unclear. This CDR3 has 13 amino acids. With 4 bases removed from V and 3 bases from J, the gap between germline ends came to 8 bases. CDR1 SGHTS and CDR2 YDEGEE come from the germline V gene. The DNA for the CDR3 is TGTGCCAGCAGCCGCGACAACTACAATGAGCAGTTCTTC. Its protein is CASSRDNYNEQFF.

The V gene is TRBV7-2, the J gene TRBJ2-3; 10 nucleotides line up with TRBD2. The CDR3 totals 15 residues. After removal of 5 bases from V and 2 bases from J, the junction contained 4 bases not matched to a gene. The germline V gene encodes CDR1 SGHTA and CDR2 FQGNSA. The CDR3 nucleotides read TGTGCCAGCAGCCCACTAGCGGGGACCACAGATACGCAGTATTTT. It translates to CASSPLAGTTDTQYF.

The rearrangement joins TRBV11-1 to TRBJ2-7, with a tentative D call TRBD1 (5 bases). The CDR3 is 14 residues long. The V and J ends lost 5 bases and 1 base respectively, with 12 bases between them. The germline CDR1 and CDR2 sequences are SGHAT and FQDESV (reference sequence). CDR3 residues: CASSRGDSSYEQYF. Here the CDR3 DNA reads TGTGCCAGCAGCCGAGGTGACAGTTCCTACGAGCAGTACTTC.

This clone has a single count. J is TRBJ1-1 and V is TRBV2; the D gene is possibly TRBD1 (6 bases). The CDR3 length is 13 residues. V was cut by 5 bases and J by 2 bases, with 9 bases left in between. Germline V gene lookup returns CDR1 SNHLY and CDR2 FYNNEI. Written as DNA, the CDR3 is TGTGCCAGCAGTAACAGGGTAAACACTGAAGCTTTCTTT. It translates to CASSNRVNTEAFF.

V usage is TRBV7-9 and J usage is TRBJ1-5; tentative D call: TRBD1 (5 bases). The CDR3 sequence is 15 residues long. V gave up 0 bases and J gave up 7 bases, with 13 bases separating them. Germline V lookup: CDR1 SEHNR, CDR2 FQNEAQ (reference sequence). This CDR3 reads CASSLATAGRQPQHF. The CDR3 region has the DNA TGTGCCAGCAGCTTAGCGACGGCAGGGCGGCAGCCCCAGCATTTT.

The chain recombines TRBV9 with TRBJ1-1, with 8 positions matching TRBD1. CDR3 length: 15 residues. Germline-derived CDR1 and CDR2 are SGDLS and YYNGEE. With 1 base clipped from V and 4 bases from J, the junction kept 6 bases outside the gene matches. The CDR3 reads CASSVSGQGSTEAFF. In DNA form, the CDR3 reads TGTGCCAGCAGCGTATCCGGACAGGGTAGCACTGAAGCTTTCTTT.

A note on this clone: The junction and the germline gene differ at one end; a read error may be behind it. The V gene is TRBV25-1, the J gene TRBJ2-1; D gene unclear. CDR3 length: 14 amino acids. Germline V CDR1 and CDR2: MGHDK, SYGVNS. CDR3 bases: TGTGTCAGCACCCCCTGGGGAATCCTCCATGAGCAGTTCTTC. Encoded protein: CVSTPWGILHEQFF.

The genes are TRBV5-1 and TRBJ2-7; TRBD1 agrees at 9 bases. Germline CDR1 is SGHRS and CDR2 is YFSETQ. This CDR3 region has 14 residues. V was clipped by 3 bases and J by 1 base; unmatched bases: 2. The CDR3 DNA reads TGCGCCAGCAGCTCAGGACAGGGGTCCTACGAGCAGTACTTC. Its translation: CASSSGQGSYEQYF.

The V call is TRBV28, the J call TRBJ2-7; D call uncertain. Germline V gene lookup returns CDR1 MDHEN and CDR2 SYDVKM. The V and J ends lost 5 bases and 4 bases respectively, with 15 bases between them. This CDR3 comprises 14 residues. The CDR3 DNA reads as TGTGCCAGCAGTCGAGCACGGAGACCTTACGAGCAGTACTTC. It translates to CASSRARRPYEQYF.

V gene TRBV19 combines with J gene TRBJ2-1, with 8 positions matching TRBD2. From germline, CDR1 is LNHDA and CDR2 SQIVND (reference sequence). Losses at the gene ends were 4 bases for V and 5 bases for J; bases not matched to a gene: 16. The length of the CDR3 is 18 residues. As DNA, the CDR3 is TGTGCCAGTAGTAGGGATGGAGGACTAGCACAAAGGGACAATGAGCAGTTCTTC. Translated, it gives CASSRDGGLAQRDNEQFF.

The chain carries TRBV5-5 and TRBJ1-1, with a possible D match to TRBD1 (6 bases). V dropped 3 bases and J dropped 0 bases, with 15 bases sitting between them. CDR1 and CDR2 from the germline V gene are SGHKS and YYEKEE (reference sequence). The CDR3 has 16 amino acids. As DNA, the CDR3 is TGTGCCAGCAGCTCGTCCCTAACAGGGCTGAACACTGAAGCTTTCTTT. As protein: CASSSSLTGLNTEAFF.

V gene TRBV2 combines with J gene TRBJ1-2; a weak D match, TRBD1 (6 bases). V shed 2 bases and J shed 4 bases, with 8 bases lying between them. The CDR3 runs 13 residues. Germline-derived CDR1 and CDR2 are SNHLY and FYNNEI. In DNA, the CDR3 is TGTGCCAGCAGTGAACGGGACATCTATGGCTACACCTTC. Protein sequence: CASSERDIYGYTF.

V gene TRBV13 combines with J gene TRBJ2-1; D perhaps matches TRBD1 (5 bases). V lost 2 bases and J 3 bases, leaving 17 bases between the germline ends. The V gene's germline CDR1 is PRHDT and CDR2 FYEKMQ (reference sequence). This CDR3 spans 17 amino acids. The CDR3 sequence: CASSLRNRLILYNEQFF. CDR3 in DNA: TGTGCCAGCAGCTTAAGGAACAGGCTAATCCTCTACAATGAGCAGTTCTTC.